This T cell receptor beta chain stems from a study of control samples from healthy donors and cancer patients. V lost 0 bases to trimming and J lost 6 bases, with 13 bases between them. The CDR3 loop spans 15 amino acids. Germline V lookup: CDR1 KGHSH, CDR2 LQKENI. Assay used: immunoSEQ multiplex PCR; TCRdb lists only in-frame clones, some missing. The sample lists about 47,000 clones, 75% to 90% occurring once. Input material: blood. The TCR sequence derives from a man between 70 and 80 years old in good health. V gene TRBV18 combines with J gene TRBJ2-3, with D maybe TRBD1 (5 bases). The CDR3 sequence: CASSPPGRDFDTQYF. CDR3 in DNA: TGTGCCAGCTCACCACCGGGCAGGGATTTCGATACGCAGTATTTT.